One sample yielded the 30 T cell receptor beta chains listed below, sequenced in a study of T cell repertoires in cytomegalovirus infection. Via MiXCR, TCRdb re-called the reads, giving one row per CDR3 protein. Among fewer than 1,000,000 distinct CDR3 sequences listed, approximately 31% were seen once. Their cognate antigens are unknown. The sequencing used cultured CD8+ T cells from PBMCs, collected from culture after CMV antigen stimulation. The receptors were sampled from a human donor in good health (CMV status not recorded). Some clones in this sample may be carry-over from other donors' samples.

This chain connects TRBV20-1 to TRBJ1-2, with 7 bases matching TRBD1. The CDR3 is 14 amino acids. Trimming at V came to 5 bases and at J to 5 bases, leaving 11 bases not matched to a gene. Germline V CDR1 and CDR2: DFQATT, SNEGSKA (reference sequence). CDR3 nucleotide sequence: TGCAGTGCTCAGGACCGACAGGGAGCGTATGGCTACACCTTC. Encoded protein: CSAQDRQGAYGYTF.

This clonotype was seen only a few times. This rearrangement joins TRBV6-6 to TRBJ2-1; D gene unclear. Per germline, CDR1 MNHNY and CDR2 SVGAGI (reference sequence). The CDR3 runs to 13 residues. Trimming shortened V by 6 bases and J by 6 bases, and 12 bases separated the two germline ends. The CDR3 is CASSHSPGNEQFF. The CDR3 nucleotides read TGTGCCAGCAGCCACTCCCCTGGCAATGAGCAGTTCTTC.

The chain is built from TRBV20-1 and TRBJ2-5; 10 bases line up with TRBD2. Germline CDR1 reads DFQATT; CDR2 reads SNEGSKA (reference sequence). After removal of 0 bases from V and 5 bases from J, the junction contained 12 bases not matched to a gene. This CDR3 region has 17 residues. CDR3 amino acids: CSARDPRAGGGPETQYF. DNA of the CDR3: TGCAGTGCTAGAGATCCACGAGCGGGGGGGGGTCCCGAGACCCAGTACTTC.

This clonotype was seen just once. One end of the junction does not line up with germline, which may come from a read error. The V gene is TRBV11-2, the J gene TRBJ2-7, with TRBD1 as a possible D gene (6 bases). CDR1 is SGHAT, CDR2 FQNNGV, per germline. The CDR3 extends over 16 amino acids. In nucleotides, the CDR3 is TGTGTCAGCTCCAAATGGGGCAGGGGAGTAGTCTACGAGCAGTACTTC. Translation: CVSSKWGRGVVYEQYF.

The rearrangement links TRBV12-3 or TRBV12-4 to TRBJ2-3; maybe TRBD2 (6 bases). The CDR3 runs 15 residues. V lost 2 bases and J 1 base, leaving 10 bases between the germline ends. In DNA form, the CDR3 reads TGTGCCAGCAGTTTAACGGCGGGGCGCACAGATACGCAGTATTTT. This sequence encodes CASSLTAGRTDTQYF.

The V call is TRBV28, the J call TRBJ2-1, with D tentatively TRBD2 (6 bases). The CDR3 runs 13 residues. Germline values: CDR1 MDHEN, CDR2 SYDVKM. Deletions cut 2 bases from V and 5 bases from J, with 7 bases between. CDR3 nucleotide sequence: TGTGCCAGCAGTTTAGGGAGGCACAATGAGCAGTTCTTC. Its protein is CASSLGRHNEQFF.

This chain joins TRBV27 and TRBJ1-6, with D possibly being TRBD1 (6 bases). The CDR3 runs 15 residues. CDR1 MNHEY and CDR2 SMNVEV come from the germline V gene (reference sequence). Trimming left V 5 bases short and J 6 bases short, with 14 bases between. The CDR3 loop reads CASSPPRGGNSPLHF. Here the CDR3 DNA reads TGTGCCAGCAGTCCCCCGAGGGGGGGTAATTCACCCCTCCACTTT.

This clonotype was counted only a few times. The J gene is TRBJ1-4, the V gene TRBV7-2, with D maybe TRBD1 (5 bases). This CDR3 region has 15 residues. Between the trimmed V and J ends, which lost 6 bases and 6 bases, there was a span of 17 bases. CDR1 and CDR2 from the germline V gene are SGHTA and FQGNSA. For the CDR3, the DNA is TGTGCCAGCAGTCCTTACGAAGGGGTGGATGAAAAACTGTTTTTT. Its protein is CASSPYEGVDEKLFF.

This clonotype occurred many times. The chain has TRBV7-8 and TRBJ2-1; tentative D call: TRBD1 (6 bases). CDR3 size: 15 residues. Germline CDR1 SGHVS, CDR2 FQNEAQ. Trimming removed 1 base at V and 8 bases at J, with 15 bases between. CDR3 sequence (DNA): TGTGCCAGCAGCTTAGGGTGGGCAGGGGCGGATGAGCAGTTCTTC. Translated, it gives CASSLGWAGADEQFF.

This clonotype was counted a few times. The gene calls are TRBV7-6 and TRBJ2-2, with 7 bases lining up with TRBD1. The CDR3 covers 15 residues. Germline CDR1 is SGHVS and CDR2 is FNYEAQ. V shed 5 bases and J 9 bases; nucleotides not matched to a gene: 12. CDR3 loop: CASSNRIDRARELFF. DNA for the CDR3: TGTGCCAGCAGCAATCGGATAGACAGGGCCCGGGAGCTGTTTTTT. The full variable domain, in which reference TRBV7-6 and TRBJ2-2 provide the parts outside the CDR3, is GAGVSQSPRYKVTKRGQDVALRCDPISGHVSLYWYRQALGQGPEFLTYFNYEAQQDKSGLPNDRFSAERPEGSISTLTIQRTEQRDSAMYRCASSNRIDRARELFFGEGSRLTVL.

CDR3 sequence: CASSYVPASNYGYTF. CDR3 DNA: TGTGCCAGCAGTTACGTCCCAGCGTCTAACTATGGCTACACCTTC. The chain employs TRBV6-5 and TRBJ1-2; D is ambiguous. Between the trimmed V and J ends, which lost 2 bases and 0 bases, there was a span of 10 bases. The CDR3 covers 15 residues. Germline CDR1 is MNHEY and CDR2 is SVGAGI.

This rearrangement joins TRBV11-2 to TRBJ2-2; a weak D match, TRBD1 (6 bases). CDR1 is SGHAT and CDR2 is FQNNGV in the germline V gene. The CDR3 has 18 residues. V shed 1 base and J shed 4 bases, with 19 bases lying between them. In DNA form, the CDR3 reads TGTGCCAGCAGCTTAGTCTCCAAACAGGGCACGTTCACCGGGGAGCTGTTTTTT. Amino acid sequence: CASSLVSKQGTFTGELFF.

The chain combines TRBV11-2 with TRBJ2-1, with 7 bases that match TRBD1. The CDR3 loop spans 15 amino acids. Germline V lookup: CDR1 SGHAT, CDR2 FQNNGV. The V segment lost 3 bases and the J segment 8 bases; nucleotides outside the gene matches: 10. CDR3 residues: CASSLDRQGKDEQFF. As DNA, the CDR3 is TGTGCCAGCAGCTTGGACCGACAGGGAAAGGATGAGCAGTTCTTC. Variable domain in full (rest from reference TRBV11-2 and TRBJ2-1): EAGVAQSPRYKIIEKRQSVAFWCNPISGHATLYWYQQILGQGPKLLIQFQNNGVVDDSQLPKDRFSAERLKGVDSTLKIQPAKLEDSAVYLCASSLDRQGKDEQFFGPGTRLTVL.

V usage is TRBV6-2 or TRBV6-3 and J usage is TRBJ1-2; a possible D gene is TRBD1 (5 bases). The germline CDR1 and CDR2 sequences are MNHEY and SVGEGT. There are 14 residues in the CDR3. Trimming left V 0 bases short and J 5 bases short, with 10 bases between. The CDR3 DNA is TGTGCCAGCAGTTACTCCGGGACGGCTTATGGCTACACCTTC. It yields the protein CASSYSGTAYGYTF.

The chain combines TRBV19 with TRBJ1-6; D is unresolved. Germline values: CDR1 LNHDA, CDR2 SQIVND (reference sequence). Trimming took off 4 bases at V and 12 bases at J, with 13 bases between the two ends. CDR3 length equals 13 residues. The CDR3 sequence: CASSKEIIQPLHF. Written as DNA, the CDR3 is TGTGCCAGTAGTAAGGAGATAATTCAACCCCTCCACTTT.

This clonotype was detected a few times. The chain links TRBV6-6 to TRBJ1-5; TRBD1 is a possible D gene (6 bases). This CDR3 region has 14 residues. Germline CDR1 is MNHNY and CDR2 is SVGAGI (reference sequence). Trimming removed 4 bases from V and 6 bases from J, with 13 bases in between. CDR3 DNA sequence: TGTGCCAGCAGTTCCAGGGGAGGGAGTCAGCCCCAGCATTTT. Translation: CASSSRGGSQPQHF.

The V gene is TRBV7-4, the J gene TRBJ1-4, with TRBD1 identical over 8 bases. The germline V gene has CDR1 SGHVT and CDR2 SQSDAQ. The CDR3 has 15 residues. V lost 4 bases, J lost 5 bases, and 6 bases stayed unmatched. The DNA for the CDR3 is TGTGCCAGCAGCTCACACCGGGACAGGAATGAAAAACTGTTTTTT. It codes for CASSSHRDRNEKLFF.

The rearrangement uses TRBV6-2 or TRBV6-3 and TRBJ1-5; D is ambiguous. The germline V gene encodes CDR1 MNHEY and CDR2 SVGEGT. The V gene lost 3 bases and the J gene lost 9 bases, with 12 bases spanning the gap. The CDR3 loop spans 13 amino acids. CDR3 nucleotides: TGTGCCAGCAGTTATTTGGCGATTGGGCCCCAGCATTTT. This gives the protein CASSYLAIGPQHF.

This chain uses TRBV4-1 with TRBJ1-1; TRBD1 is a possible D gene (6 bases). The CDR3 runs to 15 residues. Germline-derived CDR1 and CDR2 are MGHRA and YSYEKL. Trimming removed 0 bases at V and 0 bases at J, with 8 bases between. The CDR3 region has the DNA TGCGCCAGCAGCCAAGATGGGGGGCTGAACACTGAAGCTTTCTTT. Translating it yields CASSQDGGLNTEAFF.

This clonotype was detected only once. The V and J genes are TRBV4-3 and TRBJ2-5; D call uncertain. This CDR3 is built from 14 residues. Germline CDR1 reads LGHNA; CDR2 reads YSLEER. The V gene lost 0 bases and the J gene lost 4 bases, with 9 bases spanning the gap. CDR3 DNA: TGCGCCAGCAGCCAAGATGTCGACGGAGAGACCCAGTACTTC. Its translation is CASSQDVDGETQYF.

This chain connects TRBV6-2 or TRBV6-3 to TRBJ1-2; 9 nucleotides align to TRBD1. The CDR3 contains 18 residues. V shed 2 bases and J 6 bases; nucleotides not matched to a gene: 16. Germline assignment: CDR1 MNHEY and CDR2 SVGEGT. The DNA for the CDR3 is TGTGCCAGCAGTTACGGATGGGCCGGGACAGGGTCCATACATGGCTACACCTTC. This gives the protein CASSYGWAGTGSIHGYTF.

In this sample, this clonotype turned up a few times. V is TRBV7-6 and J is TRBJ1-1; 7 nucleotides align to TRBD1. The CDR3 has 18 amino acids. Germline V lookup: CDR1 SGHVS, CDR2 FNYEAQ. V was clipped by 5 bases and J by 4 bases; unmatched bases: 19. CDR3 protein: CASSGPPGQRSMGTEAFF. The CDR3, as DNA: TGTGCCAGCAGCGGGCCCCCGGGACAGCGGAGCATGGGCACTGAAGCTTTCTTT.

The V call is TRBV5-1, the J call TRBJ2-7; D remains ambiguous. This CDR3 comprises 14 residues. Deletions cut 7 bases from V and 0 bases from J, with 14 bases between. Germline V gives CDR1 SGHRS, CDR2 YFSETQ. The CDR3 protein is CASYGPNSSYEQYF. CDR3 coding DNA: TGCGCCAGCTACGGTCCGAACAGCTCCTACGAGCAGTACTTC.

CDR3 nucleotides: TGTGCCAGCATACTCGGGGCGGCAGGGAGGTTCGATGAGCAGTTCTTC. It specifies CASILGAAGRFDEQFF. This chain joins TRBV6-2 or TRBV6-3 and TRBJ2-1, with a possible D match to TRBD2 (6 bases). V gave up 7 bases and J gave up 8 bases, with 24 bases separating them. Germline CDR1 is MNHEY and CDR2 is SVGEGT. The CDR3 contains 16 residues.

Only a few counts were recorded for this clonotype. The rearrangement uses TRBV4-2 and TRBJ2-5; tentative D call: TRBD1 (6 bases). Between the trimmed V and J ends, which lost 4 bases and 12 bases, there was a span of 12 bases. This CDR3 comprises 11 residues. Per germline, CDR1 LGHNA and CDR2 YNFKEQ. CDR3 loop: CASSRGDIKYF. The CDR3 nucleotides are TGTGCCAGCAGCCGAGGGGACATCAAGTACTTC.

The chain recombines TRBV7-3 with TRBJ2-6; maybe TRBD2 (6 bases). Per germline, CDR1 SGHTA and CDR2 FQGTGA. The CDR3 sequence is 18 residues long. Between the trimmed V and J ends, which lost 1 base and 3 bases, there was a span of 16 bases. For the CDR3, the DNA is TGTGCCAGCAGCTTAAGAGGGCAGGGACTGAATGGGGCCAACGTCCTGACTTTC. Amino acids: CASSLRGQGLNGANVLTF.

This clonotype came up a few times. The chain combines TRBV2 with TRBJ2-6; the D gene is possibly TRBD2 (5 bases). Germline V lookup: CDR1 SNHLY, CDR2 FYNNEI. This CDR3 is 15 amino acids long. With 6 bases removed from V and 2 bases from J, the gap between germline ends came to 11 bases. The CDR3 DNA sequence: TGTGCCAGCAGCCCGGGGAAGGCTGGGGCCAACGTCCTGACTTTC. This encodes CASSPGKAGANVLTF.

This clonotype has a count of ten or more. The chain employs TRBV12-3 or TRBV12-4 and TRBJ2-2; D might be TRBD2 (5 bases). The length of the CDR3 is 15 residues. V was shortened by 2 bases and J by 4 bases, with 11 bases between the two germline ends. CDR3: CASSLISGSTGELFF. CDR3 nucleotides: TGTGCCAGCAGTTTAATCTCGGGAAGCACCGGGGAGCTGTTTTTT.

DNA for the CDR3: TGTGCCAGCAGCGTACCCAGCGGGGGACCGATACGCACAGATACGCAGTATTTT. Amino acids: CASSVPSGGPIRTDTQYF. This chain links TRBV9 with TRBJ2-3; TRBD2 aligns across 8 bases. The junction had 11 bases not matched to a gene; V was cut back by 1 base and J by 1 base. The CDR3 covers 18 residues. Germline CDR1 reads SGDLS; CDR2 reads YYNGEE.

This clonotype was seen ten or more times. The rearrangement uses TRBV11-3 and TRBJ2-7; 7 bases fit TRBD1. V dropped 2 bases and J dropped 5; count of bases not matched to a gene: 3. The germline gives CDR1 SGHNT, CDR2 YENEEA. CDR3 length equals 13 residues. The CDR3 reads CASSLRQGHEQYF. CDR3 bases: TGTGCCAGCAGCTTACGACAGGGCCACGAGCAGTACTTC.